This T cell receptor (beta chain) derives from a study of spatial heterogeneity in lung cancer. Turning to the study itself: Raw reads contained each unique TCR and UMI combination more than ten times on average.

Notes on the study in general: Ubiquitous expanded tumor TCRs surfaced in blood more at resection than they did at follow-up.

Every TCR cDNA molecule carried a tag that served as a unique molecular identifier. TCRdb fed the 5' RACE reads into MiXCR, producing one record per CDR3 protein. The profile covers 9,500 to 14,000 distinct CDR3 sequences, with 3.5% to 4.5% appearing a single time and roughly 52% taken by the ten largest. Time point: sample taken at primary tumor resection. Whole RNA, which was extracted from tumor, nontumor lung tissue or frozen PBMC, was sequenced without any cell sorting. The donors comprised about 69 untreated early-stage non-small cell lung cancer patients. This clonotype was recorded at least ten times. Its antigen is as yet unknown. Found in a library prepared for alpha chains, this beta chain is an off-target read, and its abundance has little meaning. The CDR3 contains 13 residues. CDR1 is GTSNPN, CDR2 SVGIG, per germline (reference sequence). V gave up 1 base and J gave up 12 bases; unmatched junction bases: 5.

The genes are TRBV30 and TRBJ1-6; 8 nucleotides agree with TRBD1. The clonotype originates from a female donor with early-stage non-small cell lung cancer. This specimen was PBMCs, taken at surgery. The CDR3 is CAWSGGQGGPLHF. The CDR3 DNA sequence: TGTGCCTGGAGTGGAGGACAGGGAGGACCCCTCCACTTT.